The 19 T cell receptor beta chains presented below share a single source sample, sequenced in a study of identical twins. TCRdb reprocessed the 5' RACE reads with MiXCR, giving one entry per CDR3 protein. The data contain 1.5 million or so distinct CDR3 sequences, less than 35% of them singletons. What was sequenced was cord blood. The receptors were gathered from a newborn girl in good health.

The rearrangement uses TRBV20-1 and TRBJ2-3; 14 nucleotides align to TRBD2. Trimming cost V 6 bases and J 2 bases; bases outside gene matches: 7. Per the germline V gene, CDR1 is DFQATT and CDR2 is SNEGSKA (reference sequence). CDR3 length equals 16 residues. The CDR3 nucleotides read TGCAGTGCATCCGGACTAGCGGGGGGCTACACAGATACGCAGTATTTT. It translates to CSASGLAGGYTDTQYF.

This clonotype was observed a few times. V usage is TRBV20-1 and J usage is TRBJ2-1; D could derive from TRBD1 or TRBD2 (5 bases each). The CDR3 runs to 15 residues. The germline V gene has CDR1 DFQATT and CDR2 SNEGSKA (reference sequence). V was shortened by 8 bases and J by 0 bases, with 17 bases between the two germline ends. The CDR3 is CSLRGPVGSYNEQFF. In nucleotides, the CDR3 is TGCAGTTTACGGGGCCCGGTGGGCTCCTACAATGAGCAGTTCTTC.

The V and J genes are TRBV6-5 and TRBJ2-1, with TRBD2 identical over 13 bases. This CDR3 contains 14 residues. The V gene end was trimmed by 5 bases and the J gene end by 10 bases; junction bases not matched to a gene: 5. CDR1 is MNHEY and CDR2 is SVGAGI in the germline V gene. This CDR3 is CASSRTSGSEEQFF. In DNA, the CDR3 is TGTGCCAGCAGTAGGACTAGCGGGAGTGAAGAGCAGTTCTTC.

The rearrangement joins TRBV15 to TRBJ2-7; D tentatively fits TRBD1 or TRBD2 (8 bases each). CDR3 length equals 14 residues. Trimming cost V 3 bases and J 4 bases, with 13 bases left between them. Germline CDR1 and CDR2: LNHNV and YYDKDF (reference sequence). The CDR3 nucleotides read TGTGCCACCAGCAGTAGCGGGACAGGTTACGAGCAGTACTTC. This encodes CATSSSGTGYEQYF.

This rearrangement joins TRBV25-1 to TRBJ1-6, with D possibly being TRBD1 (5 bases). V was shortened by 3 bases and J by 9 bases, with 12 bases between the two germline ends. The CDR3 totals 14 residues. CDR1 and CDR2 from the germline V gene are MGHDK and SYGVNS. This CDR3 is CASSDSGRISPLHF. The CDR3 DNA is TGTGCCAGCAGTGATTCGGGGCGGATTTCACCCCTCCACTTT. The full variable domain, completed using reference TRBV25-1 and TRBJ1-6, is EADIYQTPRYLVIGTGKKITLECSQTMGHDKMYWYQQDPGMELHLIHYSYGVNSTEKGDLSSESTVSRIRTEHFPLTLESARPSHTSQYLCASSDSGRISPLHFGNGTRLTVT.

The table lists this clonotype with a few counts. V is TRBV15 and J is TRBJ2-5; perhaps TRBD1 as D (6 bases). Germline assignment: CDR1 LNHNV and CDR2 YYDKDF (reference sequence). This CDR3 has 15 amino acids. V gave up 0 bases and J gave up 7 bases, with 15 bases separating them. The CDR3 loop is CATSRDPGTKGTQYF. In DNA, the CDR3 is TGTGCCACCAGCAGAGATCCTGGGACAAAGGGGACCCAGTACTTC.

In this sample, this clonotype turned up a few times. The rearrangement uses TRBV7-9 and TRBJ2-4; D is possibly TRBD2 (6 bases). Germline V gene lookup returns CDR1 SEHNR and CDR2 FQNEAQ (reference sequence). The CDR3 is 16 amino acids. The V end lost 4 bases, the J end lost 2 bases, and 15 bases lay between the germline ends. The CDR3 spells CASSSSRDFPKNIQYF. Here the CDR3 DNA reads TGTGCCAGCAGCTCTAGCCGGGACTTCCCCAAAAACATTCAGTACTTC.

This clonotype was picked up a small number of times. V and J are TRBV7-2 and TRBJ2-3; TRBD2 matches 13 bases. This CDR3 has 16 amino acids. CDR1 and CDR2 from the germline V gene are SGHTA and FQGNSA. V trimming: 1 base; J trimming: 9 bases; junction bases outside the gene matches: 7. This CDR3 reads CASSLVDAGLAGTQYF. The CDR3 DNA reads TGTGCCAGCAGCTTAGTTGACGCGGGACTAGCGGGGACGCAGTATTTT.

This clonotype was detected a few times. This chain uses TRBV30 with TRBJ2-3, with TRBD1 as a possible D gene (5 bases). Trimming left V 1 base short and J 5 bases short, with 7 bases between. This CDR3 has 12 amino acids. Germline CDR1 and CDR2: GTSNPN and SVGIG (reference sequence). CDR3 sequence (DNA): TGTGCCTGGAGTGCAGGGATAGATACGCAGTATTTT. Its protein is CAWSAGIDTQYF.

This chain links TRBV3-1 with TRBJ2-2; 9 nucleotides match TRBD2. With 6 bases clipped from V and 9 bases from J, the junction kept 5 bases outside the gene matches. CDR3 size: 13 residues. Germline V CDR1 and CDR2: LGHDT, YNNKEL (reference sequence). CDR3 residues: CASSPGTSWELFF. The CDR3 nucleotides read TGTGCCAGCAGTCCAGGGACTAGCTGGGAGCTGTTTTTT. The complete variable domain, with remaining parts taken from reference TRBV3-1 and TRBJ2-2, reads DTAVSQTPKYLVTQMGNDKSIKCEQNLGHDTMYWYKQDSKKFLKIMFSYNNKELIINETVPNRFSPKSPDKAHLNLHINSLELGDSAVYFCASSPGTSWELFFGEGSRLTVL.

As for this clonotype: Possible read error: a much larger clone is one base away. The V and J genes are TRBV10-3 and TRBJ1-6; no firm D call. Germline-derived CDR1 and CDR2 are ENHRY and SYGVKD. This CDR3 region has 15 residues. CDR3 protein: CAISDIQAYSSPLHF. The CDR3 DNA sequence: TGTGCCATCAGCGACATCCAGGCTTATAGTTCACCCCTCCACTTT.

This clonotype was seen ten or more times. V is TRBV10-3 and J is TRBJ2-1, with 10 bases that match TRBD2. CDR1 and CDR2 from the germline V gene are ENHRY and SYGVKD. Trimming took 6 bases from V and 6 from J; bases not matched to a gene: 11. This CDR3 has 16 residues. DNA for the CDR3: TGTGCCATCAGCCCTTCCGGGACTAGCGTTCCCAATGAGCAGTTCTTC. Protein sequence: CAISPSGTSVPNEQFF.

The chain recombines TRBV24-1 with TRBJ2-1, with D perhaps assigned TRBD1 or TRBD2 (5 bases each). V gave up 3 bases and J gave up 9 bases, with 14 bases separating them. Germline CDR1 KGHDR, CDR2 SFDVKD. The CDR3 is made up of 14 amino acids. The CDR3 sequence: CATSDRTLGREQFF. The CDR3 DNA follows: TGTGCCACCAGTGATCGGACACTAGGTCGTGAGCAGTTCTTC.

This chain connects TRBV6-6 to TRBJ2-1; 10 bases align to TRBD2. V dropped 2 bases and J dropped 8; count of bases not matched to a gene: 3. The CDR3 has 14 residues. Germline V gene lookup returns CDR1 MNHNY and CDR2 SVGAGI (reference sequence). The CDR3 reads CASSYSGGAYEQFF. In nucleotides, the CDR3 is TGTGCCAGCAGTTACAGCGGGGGGGCCTATGAGCAGTTCTTC.

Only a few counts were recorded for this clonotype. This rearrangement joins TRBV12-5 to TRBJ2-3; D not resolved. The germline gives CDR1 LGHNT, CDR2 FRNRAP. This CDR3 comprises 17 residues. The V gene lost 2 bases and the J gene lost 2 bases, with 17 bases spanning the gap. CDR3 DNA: TGTGCTAGTGGTTTGATGCCCGGCCTTTTATCCACAGATACGCAGTATTTT. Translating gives CASGLMPGLLSTDTQYF.

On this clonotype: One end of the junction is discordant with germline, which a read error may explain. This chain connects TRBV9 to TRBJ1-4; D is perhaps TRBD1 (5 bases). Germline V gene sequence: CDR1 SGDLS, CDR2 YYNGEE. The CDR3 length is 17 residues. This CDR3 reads CASSVRAGSSTNEKLVF. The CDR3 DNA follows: TGTGCCAGCAGCGTGAGGGCAGGGTCATCAACTAATGAAAAACTGGTTTTT.

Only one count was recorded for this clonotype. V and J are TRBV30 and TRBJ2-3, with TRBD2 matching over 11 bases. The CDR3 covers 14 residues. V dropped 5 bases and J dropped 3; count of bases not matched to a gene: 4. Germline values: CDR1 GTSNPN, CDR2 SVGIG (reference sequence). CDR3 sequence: CAWLGLAETDTQYF. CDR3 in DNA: TGTGCCTGGTTGGGACTAGCGGAGACAGATACGCAGTATTTT.

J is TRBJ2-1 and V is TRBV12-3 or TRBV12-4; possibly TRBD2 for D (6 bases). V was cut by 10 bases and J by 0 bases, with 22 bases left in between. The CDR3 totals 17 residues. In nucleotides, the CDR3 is TGTGCCATCACCTCGGGGGTGAGCGCTCTCTCCTACAATGAGCAGTTCTTC. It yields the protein CAITSGVSALSYNEQFF.

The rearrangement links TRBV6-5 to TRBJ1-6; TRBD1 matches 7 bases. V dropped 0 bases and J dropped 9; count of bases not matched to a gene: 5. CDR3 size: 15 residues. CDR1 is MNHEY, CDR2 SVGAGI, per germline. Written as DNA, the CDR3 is TGTGCCAGCAGTTACTCCGACAGGGCTAGTTCACCCCTCCACTTT. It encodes CASSYSDRASSPLHF.